These T cell receptor beta chains were read from a single sample in a study of early T cells in non-severe SARS-CoV-2 infection. TCRdb independently ran MiXCR on the 5' RACE reads; one entry per CDR3 protein. This sample yields about 28,000 distinct CDR3 sequences, of which about 4.6% are seen a single time; approximately 6% belongs to the top ten. The sequencing here drew on whole blood, taken at baseline. The receptor source for this set is an adult who was a healthcare worker with PCR-confirmed SARS-CoV-2 infection or an uninfected control (not recorded which). The CDR3 runs from the conserved cysteine through the conserved F or W. The D gene is left open where the match is weak. Clone size is not always given. Where it is, it says once, few, many or a class for expanded clones.

clone size,D gene,V gene,J gene,CDR3 protein,CDR3 DNA
many,TRBD2,TRBV5-1,TRBJ2-6,CASSLIPSGGLSGANVLTF,TGCGCCAGCAGCTTGATCCCCTCGGGAGGCCTCTCTGGGGCCAACGTCCTGACTTTC
many,TRBD2,TRBV5-4,TRBJ2-1,CASSAGLAGDNEQFF,TGTGCCAGCAGCGCGGGACTAGCGGGGGACAATGAGCAGTTCTTC
many,TRBD1,TRBV20-1,TRBJ2-7,CSATDRGMDEQYF,TGCAGTGCCACGGACAGGGGGATGGACGAGCAGTACTTC
many,TRBD1,TRBV7-6,TRBJ2-7,CASSFRTGGVEQYF,TGTGCCAGCAGCTTCCGGACAGGGGGCGTTGAGCAGTACTTC
many,TRBD1,TRBV9,TRBJ2-5,CASSVEAGGRETQYF,TGTGCCAGCAGCGTCGAGGCAGGGGGCAGAGAGACCCAGTACTTC
many,NA,TRBV7-8,TRBJ2-7,CASSLFGKAGEQYF,TGTGCCAGCAGCTTATTCGGAAAGGCGGGGGAGCAGTACTTC
many,TRBD1,TRBV14,TRBJ2-7,CASSQAGQGGYEQYF,TGTGCCAGCAGCCAAGCGGGACAGGGAGGCTACGAGCAGTACTTC
NA,NA,TRBV3-2,TRBJ2-7,CASSPGLGGEQYF,TGTGCCAGCAGCCCTGGGCTTGGTGGCGAGCAGTACTTC
many,NA,TRBV3-1,TRBJ2-7,CASSQDSRDPLEQYF,TGTGCCAGCAGCCAAGATAGCAGAGACCCACTTGAGCAGTACTTC
many,NA,TRBV11-1,TRBJ2-1,CASSPPSLPQFF,TGTGCCAGCAGCCCCCCCTCCCTACCTCAGTTCTTC
many,NA,TRBV7-3,TRBJ2-4,CASSSGLDRNIQYF,TGTGCCAGCAGCTCGGGACTGGATAGAAACATTCAGTACTTC
many,TRBD1,TRBV6-5,TRBJ1-2,CASSYVRTGGNYGYTF,TGTGCCAGCAGTTACGTCCGGACAGGGGGAAACTATGGCTACACCTTC
medium-sized,NA,TRBV4-2,TRBJ1-1,CASSQDTQGRTEAFF,TGTGCCAGCAGCCAAGATACTCAGGGAAGGACTGAAGCTTTCTTT
many,NA,TRBV11-2,TRBJ1-1,CASSEQKNTEAFF,TGTGCCAGCAGCGAACAGAAGAACACTGAAGCTTTCTTT
many,NA,TRBV28,TRBJ2-7,CASSLGGGATYEQYF,TGTGCCAGCAGTTTGGGAGGTGGGGCGACCTACGAGCAGTACTTC
NA,TRBD1,TRBV6-1,TRBJ2-4,CASSAWGQGIGDGKNIQYF,TGTGCCAGCAGTGCTTGGGGACAGGGAATAGGGGATGGCAAAAACATTCAGTACTTC
many,TRBD1,TRBV12-3/TRBV12-4,TRBJ1-5,CASSLASRGYGPQHF,TGTGCCAGCAGTTTAGCCAGCAGGGGGTACGGGCCCCAGCATTTT
few,NA,TRBV21-1,TRBJ2-5,CASSKKGQGETQYF,TGTGCCAGCAGCAAAAAGGGACAGGGAGAGACCCAGTACTTC
many,NA,TRBV12-3/TRBV12-4,TRBJ2-1,CASSPRLNEQFF,TGTGCCAGCAGTCCCCGACTAAATGAGCAGTTCTTC
NA,NA,TRBV7-7,TRBJ2-5,CASTLLAGLQETQYF,TGTGCCAGCACCCTACTCGCGGGGCTACAAGAGACCCAGTACTTC
many,TRBD1,TRBV28,TRBJ1-2,CASVTGGEGYGYTF,TGTGCCAGCGTTACAGGGGGCGAGGGCTATGGCTACACCTTC
many,TRBD1,TRBV12-3/TRBV12-4,TRBJ1-5,CASSLNRGGNQPQHF,TGTGCCAGCAGTTTAAACAGGGGAGGCAATCAGCCCCAGCATTTT
many,NA,TRBV5-6,TRBJ2-7,CASSYSPTNDGNF,TGTGCCAGCAGCTACTCCCCTACTAATGATGGGAACTTC
NA,NA,TRBV3-1,TRBJ2-1,CASSPGDYNEQFF,TGTGCCAGCAGCCCCGGTGACTACAATGAGCAGTTCTTC
many,NA,TRBV2,TRBJ2-7,CASSVSELRHEQYF,TGTGCCAGCAGTGTAAGTGAGCTCCGGCACGAGCAGTACTTC
many,NA,TRBV20-1,TRBJ1-4,CSARDIRSGEKLFF,TGCAGTGCTAGAGATATTAGGTCAGGGGAAAAACTGTTTTTT
many,TRBD1,TRBV6-1,TRBJ2-4,CASSEDGTGAKNIQYF,TGTGCCAGCAGTGAAGACGGGACAGGGGCCAAAAACATTCAGTACTTC
many,NA,TRBV20-1,TRBJ1-6,CSASKTSANNSPLHF,TGCAGTGCTAGTAAAACCTCGGCAAATAATTCACCCCTCCACTTT
NA,NA,TRBV23-1,TRBJ2-7,CASSQSYPGKVSYEQYF,TGCGCCAGCAGTCAATCATATCCAGGGAAGGTCTCCTACGAGCAGTACTTC
few,TRBD2,TRBV10-3,TRBJ2-5,CAISETLAGGLLSETQYF,TGTGCCATCAGTGAGACACTAGCGGGAGGTCTCCTATCAGAGACCCAGTACTTC
many,NA,TRBV4-3,TRBJ1-1,CASSQDRRRYTEAFF,TGCGCCAGCAGCCAAGATAGGCGAAGATACACTGAAGCTTTCTTT
NA,NA,TRBV9,TRBJ2-3,CASQFSGAGDTQYF,TGTGCCAGCCAATTTTCGGGAGCAGGGGATACGCAGTATTTT
many,TRBD2,TRBV7-9,TRBJ2-7,CASSLGVAGGRYEQYF,TGTGCCAGCAGCTTAGGAGTAGCGGGAGGGCGCTACGAGCAGTACTTC
NA,NA,TRBV28,TRBJ2-7,CASSLNIGEEYF,TGTGCCAGCAGCCTCAACATCGGGGAGGAGTACTTC
many,TRBD1,TRBV20-1,TRBJ1-2,CSARDMATGQGSYGYTF,TGCAGTGCTAGAGATATGGCCACGGGACAGGGGAGCTATGGCTACACCTTC
few,NA,TRBV7-8,TRBJ2-3,CASSHAHPSDTQYF,TGTGCCAGCAGCCATGCCCATCCGTCCGATACGCAGTATTTT
NA,NA,TRBV20-1,TRBJ2-7,CSASLAGQIYEQYF,TGCAGTGCTAGCCTTGCGGGGCAGATCTACGAGCAGTACTTC
many,NA,TRBV18,TRBJ1-4,CASSTGTEEEKLFF,TGTGCCAGCTCAACCGGAACAGAGGAAGAAAAACTGTTTTTT
few,NA,TRBV5-6,TRBJ2-1,CASSLVGRSNEQFF,TGTGCCAGCAGCTTGGTCGGGAGAAGCAATGAGCAGTTCTTC
many,NA,TRBV29-1,TRBJ2-2,CSVDLDRGSGELFF,TGCAGCGTTGATTTGGACAGAGGTTCTGGGGAGCTGTTTTTT
many,TRBD2,TRBV4-1,TRBJ2-3,CASSQVEAGGAKITDTQYF,TGCGCCAGCAGCCAAGTCGAAGCGGGAGGGGCAAAAATCACAGATACGCAGTATTTT
many,NA,TRBV21-1,TRBJ2-1,CASSKGISGTQRYEQFF,TGTGCCAGCAGCAAAGGGATTAGCGGGACACAGAGATATGAGCAGTTCTTC
many,TRBD1,TRBV4-3,TRBJ2-7,CASSPHRGRIYEQYF,TGCGCCAGCAGCCCGCACAGGGGAAGAATCTACGAGCAGTACTTC
many,NA,TRBV27,TRBJ1-2,CASSFEGNYGYTF,TGTGCCAGCAGTTTCGAGGGTAACTATGGCTACACCTTC
few,TRBD1,TRBV7-9,TRBJ1-5,CASSVPGQGQHF,TGTGCCAGCAGCGTACCGGGACAGGGACAGCATTTT
many,NA,TRBV10-3,TRBJ1-1,CATGEAQLNTEAFF,TGTGCCACGGGGGAGGCCCAATTGAACACTGAAGCTTTCTTT